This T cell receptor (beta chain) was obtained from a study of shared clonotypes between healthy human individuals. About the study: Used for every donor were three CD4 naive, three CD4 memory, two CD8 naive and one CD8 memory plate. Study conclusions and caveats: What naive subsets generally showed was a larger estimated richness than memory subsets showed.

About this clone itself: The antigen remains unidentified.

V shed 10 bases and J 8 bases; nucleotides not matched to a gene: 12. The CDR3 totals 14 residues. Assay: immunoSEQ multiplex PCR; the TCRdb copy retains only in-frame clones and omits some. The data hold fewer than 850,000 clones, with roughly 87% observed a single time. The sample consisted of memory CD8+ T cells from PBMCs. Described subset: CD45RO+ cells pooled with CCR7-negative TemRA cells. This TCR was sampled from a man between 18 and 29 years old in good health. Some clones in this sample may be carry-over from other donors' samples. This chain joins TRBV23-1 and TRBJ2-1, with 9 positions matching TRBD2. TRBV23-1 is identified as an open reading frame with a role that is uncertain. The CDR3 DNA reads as TGCGCCACCGGGGGGCTAGCGGGATTACATGAGCAGTTCTTC. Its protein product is CATGGLAGLHEQFF.